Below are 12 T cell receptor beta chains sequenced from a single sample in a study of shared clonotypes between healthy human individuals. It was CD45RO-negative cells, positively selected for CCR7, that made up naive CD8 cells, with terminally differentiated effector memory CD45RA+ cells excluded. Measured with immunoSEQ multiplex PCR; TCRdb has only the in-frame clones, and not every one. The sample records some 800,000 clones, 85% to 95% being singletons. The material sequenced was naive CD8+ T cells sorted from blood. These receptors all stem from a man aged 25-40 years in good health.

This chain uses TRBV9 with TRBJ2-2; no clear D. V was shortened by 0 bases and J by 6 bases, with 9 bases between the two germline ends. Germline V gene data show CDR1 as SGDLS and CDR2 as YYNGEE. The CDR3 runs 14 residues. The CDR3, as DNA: TGTGCCAGCAGCGTAGAGTCGTCTGCCGGGGAGCTGTTTTTT. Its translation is CASSVESSAGELFF.

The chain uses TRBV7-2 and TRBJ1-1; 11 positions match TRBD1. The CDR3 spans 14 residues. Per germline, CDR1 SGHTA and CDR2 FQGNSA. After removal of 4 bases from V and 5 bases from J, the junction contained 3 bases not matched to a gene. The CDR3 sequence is CASSSGTGGTEAFF. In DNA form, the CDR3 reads TGTGCCAGCAGCTCGGGGACAGGGGGAACTGAAGCTTTCTTT.

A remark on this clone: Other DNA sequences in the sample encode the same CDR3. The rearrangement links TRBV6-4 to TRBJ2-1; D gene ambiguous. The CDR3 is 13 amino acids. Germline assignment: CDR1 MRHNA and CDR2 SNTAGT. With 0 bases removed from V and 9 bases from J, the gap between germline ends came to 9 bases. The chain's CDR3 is CASSDSGWGEQFF. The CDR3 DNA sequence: TGTGCCAGCAGTGACTCTGGGTGGGGTGAGCAGTTCTTC.

For the CDR3, the DNA is TGTGCCAGCAGTAAACAGGGGGGGGTCTCAGATACGCAGTATTTT. Translation gives CASSKQGGVSDTQYF. The chain has TRBV6-5 and TRBJ2-3; D is possibly TRBD1 (8 bases). Trimming took off 5 bases at V and 4 bases at J, with 16 bases between the two ends. Germline V gene data show CDR1 as MNHEY and CDR2 as SVGAGI. The CDR3 consists of 15 residues.

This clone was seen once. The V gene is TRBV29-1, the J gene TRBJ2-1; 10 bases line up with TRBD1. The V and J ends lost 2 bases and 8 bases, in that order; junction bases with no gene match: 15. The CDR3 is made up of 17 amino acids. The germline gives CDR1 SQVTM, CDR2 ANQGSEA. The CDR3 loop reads CSVEPLLGTGEGDEQFF. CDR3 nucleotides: TGCAGCGTTGAACCACTACTCGGGACAGGGGAGGGGGATGAGCAGTTCTTC.

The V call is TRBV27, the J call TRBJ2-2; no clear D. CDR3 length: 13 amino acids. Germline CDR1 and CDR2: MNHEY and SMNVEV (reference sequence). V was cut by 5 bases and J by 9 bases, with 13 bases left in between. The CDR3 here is CASSLDPNRELFF. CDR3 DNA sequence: TGTGCCAGCAGTCTCGACCCGAATCGGGAGCTGTTTTTT.

The CDR3 DNA reads as TGTGCCAGCAGCTACCTCGAAGCGCTAGCCGCCTACAATGAGCAGTTCTTC. Translating gives CASSYLEALAAYNEQFF. The gene calls are TRBV7-8 and TRBJ2-1, with D maybe TRBD2 (5 bases). CDR3 length: 17 residues. V shed 4 bases and J shed 2 bases, with 18 bases lying between them. Germline CDR1 SGHVS, CDR2 FQNEAQ.

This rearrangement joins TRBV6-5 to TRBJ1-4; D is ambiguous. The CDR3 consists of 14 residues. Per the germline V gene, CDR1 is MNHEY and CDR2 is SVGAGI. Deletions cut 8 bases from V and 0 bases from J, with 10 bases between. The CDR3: CASRWLATNEKLFF. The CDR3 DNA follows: TGTGCCAGCCGGTGGCTGGCAACTAATGAAAAACTGTTTTTT.

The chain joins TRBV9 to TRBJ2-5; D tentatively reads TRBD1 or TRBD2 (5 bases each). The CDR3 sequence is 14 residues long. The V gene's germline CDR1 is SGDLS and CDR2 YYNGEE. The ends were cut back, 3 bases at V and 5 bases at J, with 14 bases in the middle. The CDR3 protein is CASSEEGFGETQYF. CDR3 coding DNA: TGTGCCAGCAGCGAAGAGGGGTTTGGGGAGACCCAGTACTTC.

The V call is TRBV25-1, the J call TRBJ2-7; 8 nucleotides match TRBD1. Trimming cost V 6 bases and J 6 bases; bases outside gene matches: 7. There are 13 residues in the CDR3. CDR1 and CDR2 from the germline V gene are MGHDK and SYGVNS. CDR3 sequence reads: CASRDREGSEQYF. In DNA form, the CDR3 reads TGTGCCAGCAGGGACAGGGAAGGTAGCGAGCAGTACTTC.

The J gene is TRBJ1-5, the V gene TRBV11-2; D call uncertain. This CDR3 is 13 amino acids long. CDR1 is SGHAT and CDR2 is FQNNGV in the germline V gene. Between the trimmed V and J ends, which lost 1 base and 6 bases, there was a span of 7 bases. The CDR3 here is CASSLVGGQPQHF. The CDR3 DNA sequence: TGTGCCAGCAGCTTAGTGGGCGGTCAGCCCCAGCATTTT.

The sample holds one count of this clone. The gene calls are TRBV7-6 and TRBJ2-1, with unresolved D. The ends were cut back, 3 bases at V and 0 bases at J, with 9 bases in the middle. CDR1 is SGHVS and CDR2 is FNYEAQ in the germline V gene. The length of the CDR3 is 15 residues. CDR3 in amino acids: CASSFTGSSYNEQFF. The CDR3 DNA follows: TGTGCCAGCAGCTTCACCGGAAGCTCCTACAATGAGCAGTTCTTC.